The next 30 T cell receptor beta chains were all read from a single sample in a study of OX40 agonist ivuxolimab in advanced cancers. Method: immunoSEQ multiplex PCR; TCRdb's copy keeps in-frame clones and lacks some. Altogether 70,000 or so clones are present, about 80% being singletons, with the ten largest covering roughly 2.4%. The input for sequencing was CD4+ or CD8+ T cells sorted from blood, taken in a trial of the OX40 agonist ivuxolimab. The receptors stem from an adult with an advanced solid tumor such as melanoma, head and neck, liver or kidney cancer.

The CDR3 region is CASSVWVGDTQYF. Here the CDR3 DNA reads TGTGCCAGCAGTGTTTGGGTCGGAGATACGCAGTATTTT. The chain joins TRBV2 to TRBJ2-3; D uncertain. The CDR3 totals 13 residues. The V gene's germline CDR1 is SNHLY and CDR2 FYNNEI. With 4 bases removed from V and 5 bases from J, the gap between germline ends came to 10 bases. Drawing the rest from reference TRBV2 and TRBJ2-3, the complete variable domain is EPEVTQTPSHQVTQMGQEVILRCVPISNHLYFYWYRQILGQKVEFLVSFYNNEISEKSEIFDDQFSVERPDGSNFTLKIRSTKLEDSAMYFCASSVWVGDTQYFGPGTRLTVL.

CDR3 bases: TGTGCCAGCAGTGAAAGAGGGACAGGGGACAATCAGCCCCAGCATTTT. Translated, it gives CASSERGTGDNQPQHF. The V call is TRBV25-1, the J call TRBJ1-5, with TRBD1 matching 10 bases. The CDR3 spans 16 residues. The germline V gene encodes CDR1 MGHDK and CDR2 SYGVNS. Trimming took 2 bases from V and 3 from J; bases not matched to a gene: 4.

The chain recombines TRBV19 with TRBJ1-1, with a weak D call TRBD1 (6 bases). In germline, CDR1 is LNHDA, CDR2 SQIVND (reference sequence). Trimming left V 5 bases short and J 5 bases short, with 18 bases between. This CDR3 has 15 residues. The CDR3 loop is CASSYLGGGRTEAFF. The CDR3 DNA is TGTGCCAGTAGTTACTTAGGGGGGGGAAGGACTGAAGCTTTCTTT.

This sequence joins TRBV7-2 and TRBJ1-1; tentatively, D is TRBD1 (5 bases). CDR3 size: 15 residues. Germline CDR1 and CDR2: SGHTA and FQGNSA. V shed 1 base and J shed 0 bases, with 9 bases lying between them. The CDR3, as DNA: TGTGCCAGCAGCTTAGGTGGGGGAGTGAACACTGAAGCTTTCTTT. Residues: CASSLGGGVNTEAFF. Looking up the rest from reference TRBV7-2 and TRBJ1-1 gives the full variable domain: GAGVSQSPSNKVTEKGKDVELRCDPISGHTALYWYRQSLGQGLEFLIYFQGNSAPDKSGLPSDRFSAERTGGSVSTLTIQRTQQEDSAVYLCASSLGGGVNTEAFFGQGTRLTVV.

The chain joins TRBV6-1 to TRBJ2-3; possible D gene TRBD1, 5 bases. Germline-derived CDR1 and CDR2 are MNHNS and SASEGT. There are 13 residues in the CDR3. V was shortened by 11 bases and J by 4 bases, with 16 bases between the two germline ends. The CDR3 protein is CAGSAGYPDTQYF. The CDR3 nucleotides read TGTGCCGGGTCGGCAGGGTACCCAGATACGCAGTATTTT.

This clone is categorized as medium-sized. This chain connects TRBV6-1 to TRBJ2-1, with 10 bases lining up with TRBD2. With V trimmed by 5 bases and J by 7 bases, 2 bases remained unmatched. The CDR3 contains 13 residues. Germline V gene data show CDR1 as MNHNS and CDR2 as SASEGT. The CDR3 nucleotides are TGTGCCAGCAGTCAGCGGGAGGGGAATGAGCAGTTCTTC. Translation gives CASSQREGNEQFF.

The rearrangement uses TRBV18 and TRBJ1-1; possible D gene TRBD1, 5 bases. Germline CDR1 and CDR2: KGHSH and LQKENI. CDR3 length: 14 residues. V gave up 5 bases and J gave up 7 bases, with 17 bases separating them. The CDR3 region has the DNA TGTGCCAGCTCATCGTCCTCGGGGGTAGGTGAAGCTTTCTTT. Translating gives CASSSSSGVGEAFF. The full variable domain, completed using reference TRBV18 and TRBJ1-1, is NAGVMQNPRHLVRRRGQEARLRCSPMKGHSHVYWYRQLPEEGLKFMVYLQKENIIDESGMPKERFSAEFPKEGPSILRIQQVVRGDSAAYFCASSSSSGVGEAFFGQGTRLTVV.

A remark on this clone: Other nucleotide sequences in the sample specify the same CDR3. This chain joins TRBV18 and TRBJ2-3; D is undetermined. The germline V gene has CDR1 KGHSH and CDR2 LQKENI. The germline V and J ends were trimmed by 3 bases and 1 base, with 5 bases remaining between them. The length of the CDR3 is 13 residues. This CDR3 reads CASSPQGTDTQYF. The CDR3 DNA reads TGTGCCAGCTCACCTCAGGGCACAGATACGCAGTATTTT.

The chain combines TRBV7-6 with TRBJ2-7; 7 positions agree with TRBD1. J lost 7 bases, V lost 5 bases, and 8 bases had no gene match. Germline V gives CDR1 SGHVS, CDR2 FNYEAQ. CDR3 length: 13 residues. The CDR3 is CASSLGQAWEQYF. The CDR3 nucleotides are TGTGCCAGCAGCCTAGGACAGGCGTGGGAGCAGTACTTC.

The V call is TRBV9, the J call TRBJ2-3; 8 bases map to TRBD1. This CDR3 has 15 residues. The germline gives CDR1 SGDLS, CDR2 YYNGEE. Germline trimming cut 4 bases from V and 2 bases from J; bases unmatched to any gene: 6. The DNA for the CDR3 is TGTGCCAGCAGCACCGGACAGGGAAACACAGATACGCAGTATTTT. It is translated as CASSTGQGNTDTQYF.

The gene calls are TRBV2 and TRBJ2-7; D remains unclear. CDR3 length: 13 residues. V lost 5 bases and J lost 4, with 12 bases in between. Germline V gives CDR1 SNHLY, CDR2 FYNNEI. In DNA, the CDR3 is TGTGCCAGCAGTCGTCGGAATATGTACGAGCAGTACTTC. Amino acid sequence: CASSRRNMYEQYF.

The genes are TRBV7-9 and TRBJ2-3; D might be TRBD1 or TRBD2, each matching 5 bases. The CDR3 spans 14 residues. Germline CDR1 reads SEHNR; CDR2 reads FQNEAQ (reference sequence). The V end lost 5 bases, the J end lost 4 bases, and 13 bases lay between the germline ends. In DNA form, the CDR3 reads TGTGCCAGCAGCCCTCGGGACGTATCAGATACGCAGTATTTT. Its protein is CASSPRDVSDTQYF.

V is TRBV7-9 and J is TRBJ1-1; TRBD1 might be the D (6 bases). There are 15 residues in the CDR3. V lost 1 base to trimming and J lost 1 base, with 10 bases between them. From germline, CDR1 is SEHNR and CDR2 FQNEAQ (reference sequence). CDR3 in amino acids: CASSLGGGGNTEAFF. The CDR3 coding sequence is TGTGCCAGCAGCTTAGGTGGAGGGGGGAACACTGAAGCTTTCTTT.

The genes are TRBV4-2 and TRBJ1-1, with a weak D call TRBD1 (5 bases). The CDR3 consists of 15 residues. Trimming removed 0 bases from V and 3 bases from J, with 11 bases in between. Per germline, CDR1 LGHNA and CDR2 YNFKEQ. CDR3 region: CASSQDVGVDTEAFF. The DNA for the CDR3 is TGTGCCAGCAGCCAAGATGTGGGGGTGGACACTGAAGCTTTCTTT.

V and J are TRBV28 and TRBJ2-1; maybe TRBD2 (6 bases). The germline V gene encodes CDR1 MDHEN and CDR2 SYDVKM. V was cut by 3 bases and J by 8 bases, with 11 bases left in between. CDR3 length equals 13 residues. CDR3 bases: TGTGCCAGCAGTTTCTCCGGGAGCCATGAGCAGTTCTTC. Its protein is CASSFSGSHEQFF.

This sequence joins TRBV5-8 and TRBJ1-6; a weak D match, TRBD1 (5 bases). The CDR3 runs 16 residues. V gave up 2 bases and J gave up 10 bases, with 19 bases separating them. The V gene's germline CDR1 is SGHTS and CDR2 YDEGEE. The CDR3 sequence: CASSLGLGTLSSPLHF. In nucleotides, the CDR3 is TGTGCCAGCAGCTTAGGGTTAGGGACGTTATCCTCACCCCTCCACTTT. The full variable domain, with the rest looked up from reference TRBV5-8 and TRBJ1-6, is EAGVTQSPTHLIKTRGQQATLRCSPISGHTSVYWYQQALGLGLQFLLWYDEGEERNRGNFPPRFSGRQFPNYSSELNVNALELEDSALYLCASSLGLGTLSSPLHFGNGTRLTVT.

The chain has TRBV5-1 and TRBJ2-7; D ambiguous. Between the trimmed V and J ends, which lost 0 bases and 2 bases, there was a span of 9 bases. CDR3 length equals 14 residues. Germline CDR1 is SGHRS and CDR2 is YFSETQ. The CDR3 nucleotides read TGCGCCAGCAGCTTGGAGTTGTCCCCCTACGAGCAGTACTTC. It encodes CASSLELSPYEQYF.

The chain uses TRBV6-1 and TRBJ1-1; 8 bases align to TRBD1. Losses at the gene ends were 6 bases for V and 4 bases for J; bases not matched to a gene: 7. The length of the CDR3 is 14 residues. Germline V gene lookup returns CDR1 MNHNS and CDR2 SASEGT. The CDR3: CASSERQGTTEAFF. CDR3 nucleotides: TGTGCCAGCAGCGAGAGACAGGGGACCACTGAAGCTTTCTTT.

V usage is TRBV18 and J usage is TRBJ2-5; D is uncertain. Trimming took off 4 bases at V and 4 bases at J, with 16 bases between the two ends. The CDR3 spans 15 residues. Germline lookup yields CDR1 KGHSH and CDR2 LQKENI. CDR3 DNA: TGTGCCAGCTCACTCAGGCCGGCCATCGGAGAGACCCAGTACTTC. Protein: CASSLRPAIGETQYF.

The rearrangement joins TRBV5-1 to TRBJ2-7; 7 bases map to TRBD1. Losses at the gene ends were 2 bases for V and 3 bases for J; bases not matched to a gene: 2. Germline CDR1 reads SGHRS; CDR2 reads YFSETQ. The CDR3 runs 13 residues. In DNA, the CDR3 is TGCGCCAGCAGCTTTGGACAGGACTACGAGCAGTACTTC. The encoded protein is CASSFGQDYEQYF.

The chain joins TRBV6-1 to TRBJ1-1; D remains unclear. Trimming stripped 6 bases from V and 1 base from J, with 12 bases between. Germline CDR1 reads MNHNS; CDR2 reads SASEGT. The length of the CDR3 is 14 residues. The CDR3 nucleotides read TGTGCCAGCAGGCCCGGGCGGCCGAACACTGAAGCTTTCTTT. This encodes CASRPGRPNTEAFF.

The rearrangement uses TRBV28 and TRBJ1-2; no reliable D call. This CDR3 has 14 amino acids. The germline CDR1 and CDR2 sequences are MDHEN and SYDVKM. Trimming cost V 3 bases and J 4 bases, with 12 bases left between them. CDR3 nucleotides: TGTGCCAGCAGTTTCAGTGGTAAGGCCTATGGCTACACCTTC. It is translated as CASSFSGKAYGYTF.

The rearrangement links TRBV28 to TRBJ2-7; TRBD2 aligns across 7 bases. With 5 bases clipped from V and 4 bases from J, the junction kept 8 bases outside the gene matches. The CDR3 has 14 residues. From germline, CDR1 is MDHEN and CDR2 SYDVKM. In DNA form, the CDR3 reads TGTGCCAGCAGTCCCGGGGGAGCGGGGTACGAGCAGTACTTC. As protein: CASSPGGAGYEQYF.

A few counts support this clone. The genes are TRBV7-8 and TRBJ2-6; weak D call: TRBD2 (5 bases). Per germline, CDR1 SGHVS and CDR2 FQNEAQ. The CDR3 spans 15 residues. The CDR3 sequence: CASVVRETGANVLTF. Written as DNA, the CDR3 is TGTGCTTCGGTAGTTCGGGAAACTGGGGCCAACGTCCTGACTTTC.

This clone was seen a few times. The V call is TRBV18, the J call TRBJ1-1, with unresolved D. Per the germline V gene, CDR1 is KGHSH and CDR2 is LQKENI. V lost 6 bases and J lost 5, with 10 bases in between. CDR3 length: 12 amino acids. CDR3 amino acids: CASSSGKTEAFF. CDR3 nucleotides: TGTGCCAGCTCCTCGGGGAAGACTGAAGCTTTCTTT.

This chain connects TRBV4-1 to TRBJ2-7, with TRBD1 matching over 7 bases. Germline lookup yields CDR1 MGHRA and CDR2 YSYEKL. V lost 3 bases and J lost 6; bases outside the gene matches: 14. The CDR3 sequence is 16 residues long. CDR3 in amino acids: CASSQDPRGTSSEQYF. The CDR3 bases are TGCGCCAGCAGCCAGGACCCCAGGGGGACGTCCAGCGAGCAGTACTTC.

This sequence joins TRBV19 and TRBJ1-1; D uncertain. Germline loops: CDR1 LNHDA, CDR2 SQIVND (reference sequence). This CDR3 contains 14 residues. Trimming left V 6 bases short and J 1 base short, with 12 bases between. As DNA, the CDR3 is TGTGCCAGTAGGAACCTTAGGCGGAACACTGAAGCTTTCTTT. Amino acid sequence: CASRNLRRNTEAFF.

CDR3 region: CASSFGGGAKETQYF. In DNA form, the CDR3 reads TGTGCCAGCAGTTTCGGTGGGGGGGCAAAGGAGACCCAGTACTTC. This rearrangement joins TRBV28 to TRBJ2-5; the D gene is possibly TRBD2 (7 bases). This CDR3 has 15 residues. The germline V gene encodes CDR1 MDHEN and CDR2 SYDVKM. Trimming took 3 bases from V and 5 from J, leaving 16 bases between them.

The chain is built from TRBV30 and TRBJ1-3, with 8 bases matching TRBD1. Germline V gene sequence: CDR1 GTSNPN, CDR2 SVGIG (reference sequence). V gave up 4 bases and J gave up 3 bases; unmatched junction bases: 2. The CDR3 covers 13 residues. The CDR3 DNA follows: TGTGCCTGGAACAGGGGGGATGGAAACACCATATATTTT. It translates to CAWNRGDGNTIYF.

The V and J genes are TRBV4-1 and TRBJ2-2; D tentatively fits TRBD1 or TRBD2 (5 bases each). CDR1 and CDR2 from the germline V gene are MGHRA and YSYEKL. This CDR3 has 16 residues. Trimming stripped 4 bases from V and 7 bases from J, with 19 bases between. CDR3 loop: CASSLIAGTPGGELFF. The CDR3 DNA sequence: TGCGCCAGCAGCCTAATCGCCGGGACCCCCGGCGGGGAGCTGTTTTTT.